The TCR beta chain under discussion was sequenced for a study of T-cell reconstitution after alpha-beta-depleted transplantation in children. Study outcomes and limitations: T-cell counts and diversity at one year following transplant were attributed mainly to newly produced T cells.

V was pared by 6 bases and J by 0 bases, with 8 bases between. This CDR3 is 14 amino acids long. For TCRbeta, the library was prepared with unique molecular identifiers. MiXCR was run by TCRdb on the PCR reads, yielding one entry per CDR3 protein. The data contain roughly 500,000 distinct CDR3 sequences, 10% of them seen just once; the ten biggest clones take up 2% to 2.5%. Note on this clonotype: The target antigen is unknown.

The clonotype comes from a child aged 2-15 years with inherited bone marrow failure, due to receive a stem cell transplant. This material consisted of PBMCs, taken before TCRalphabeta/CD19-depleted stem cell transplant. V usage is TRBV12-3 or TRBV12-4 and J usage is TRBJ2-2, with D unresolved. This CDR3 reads CASRPDANTGELFF. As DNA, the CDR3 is TGTGCCAGCAGGCCAGACGCGAACACCGGGGAGCTGTTTTTT.